The next 8 T cell receptor beta chains were all read from a single sample in a study of tumor and adjacent non-tumor tissue in lung cancer. The template was RNA from unsorted bulk tissue. Distant lung tissue was collected more than 3 cm away from the tumor edge. TCRbeta libraries were built with three rounds of nested PCR, modified from ARM-PCR. TCRdb used MiXCR to reprocess the multiplex PCR reads, holding one entry per CDR3 protein. The sample includes 77,000 or so distinct CDR3 sequences, more than 65% seen only once; the top ten take around two fifths. The sample taken for sequencing was distant non-tumor lung tissue. The receptors come from a man aged 70-80 years with non-small cell lung cancer.

This clonotype was observed once. A much more abundant neighbour one base away suggests this may be a read error. The chain links TRBV12-3 or TRBV12-4 to TRBJ2-7; 10 bases are shared with TRBD1. V trimming: 5 bases; J trimming: 5 bases; junction bases outside the gene matches: 12. The CDR3 is made up of 16 amino acids. The CDR3 loop is CASSPGRDRGFHEQYF. The CDR3 DNA reads as TGTGCCAGCAGTCCGGGCCGGGACAGGGGATTCCACGAGCAGTACTTC.

Regarding this clonotype: Its ends do not fully match the called genes, so a read error is possible. The chain couples TRBV6-5 to TRBJ1-1; 10 bases are shared with TRBD1. Germline V lookup: CDR1 MNHEY, CDR2 SVGAGI. This CDR3 has 16 residues. DNA for the CDR3: TGTGACAGCACCCCAAACGGGACAGGGGTGGGAACTGAAGCTTTCTTT. Protein product: CDSTPNGTGVGTEAFF.

Notes on this clonotype: The germline gene is not matched at one end of the junction; a read error may be the cause. The J gene is TRBJ2-3, the V gene TRBV5-4; 9 nucleotides agree with TRBD2. CDR1 and CDR2 from the germline V gene are SGHNT and YYREEE (reference sequence). CDR3 length: 15 residues. CDR3 sequence reads: CAISLRGGRADTQYF. DNA for the CDR3: TGTGCCATCAGCTTGCGGGGGGGACGGGCAGATACGCAGTATTTT.

V is TRBV12-3 or TRBV12-4 and J is TRBJ2-7; weak D call: TRBD1 (5 bases). CDR3 size: 14 residues. Trimming cost V 4 bases and J 6 bases, with 16 bases left between them. In nucleotides, the CDR3 is TGTGCCAGCAGTTCGACATGGGGCGCGTCCGAGCAGTACTTC. Protein product: CASSSTWGASEQYF.

This clonotype was counted ten times or more. CDR3: CASSQVRGQYTGELFF. The CDR3 DNA follows: TGCGCCAGCAGCCAAGTCCGGGGGCAGTACACCGGGGAGCTGTTTTTT. The gene calls are TRBV4-1 and TRBJ2-2, with D perhaps given as TRBD1 or TRBD2 (6 bases each). The germline V gene has CDR1 MGHRA and CDR2 YSYEKL. V lost 1 base and J 3 bases, leaving 12 bases between the germline ends. CDR3 length: 16 residues.

With respect to this clonotype: The germline gene is not matched at one end of the junction; a read error may be the cause. J is TRBJ1-2 and V is TRBV10-3; D not certain. This CDR3 has 13 residues. Germline CDR1 is ENHRY and CDR2 is SYGVKD. CDR3 sequence reads: CANSLEQSHGYTF. The CDR3, as DNA: TGTGCCAACAGTCTTGAGCAAAGCCACGGCTACACCTTC.

The rearrangement uses TRBV6-2 or TRBV6-3 and TRBJ2-1; TRBD2 agrees at 8 bases. The CDR3 has 14 amino acids. The V and J ends lost 8 bases and 2 bases, in that order; junction bases with no gene match: 5. Germline V gives CDR1 MNHEY, CDR2 SVGEGT. The CDR3 DNA is TGTGCCAGCTCAGCGGGAGAAGCCTACAATGAGCAGTTCTTC. Its translation is CASSAGEAYNEQFF.

Points on this clonotype: The junction departs from germline at one end; a sequencing error may be responsible. V is TRBV29-1 and J is TRBJ2-1; 7 bases align to TRBD2. Germline CDR1 SQVTM, CDR2 ANQGSEA. The CDR3 contains 13 residues. The CDR3 reads CSAGLTGGNEHFF. Written as DNA, the CDR3 is TGCAGCGCTGGTCTAACGGGGGGAAATGAGCACTTCTTC.